Presented here are 8 T cell receptor beta chains from one specimen sequenced in a study of shared clonotypes between healthy human individuals. This table comes from immunoSEQ multiplex PCR, and its TCRdb copy is limited to in-frame clones, with some not included. The sample lists about 1.1 million clones, roughly 77% seen once, with roughly 0.9% in the top ten. The sample was memory CD4+ T cells from PBMCs. Subset noted: CD45RA-negative fraction. The receptor set was obtained from a man between 18 and 35 years old in good health. Some clones in this sample may be carry-over from other donors' samples.

The CDR3 DNA reads TGTGCCAGCAGTCCCGGACAGGGGGCGTTTTACGGCAATCAGCCCCAGCATTTT. It encodes CASSPGQGAFYGNQPQHF. The rearrangement joins TRBV28 to TRBJ1-5; 11 nucleotides match TRBD1. In germline, CDR1 is MDHEN, CDR2 SYDVKM. This CDR3 comprises 18 residues. Germline trimming cut 5 bases from V and 2 bases from J; bases unmatched to any gene: 11.

The rearrangement uses TRBV4-2 and TRBJ2-7; tentative D call: TRBD1 (6 bases). The CDR3 sequence is 14 residues long. V was shortened by 4 bases and J by 3 bases, with 13 bases between the two germline ends. Germline V gene sequence: CDR1 LGHNA, CDR2 YNFKEQ. The CDR3 DNA reads as TGTGCCAGCAGCCCCATCGGACAGTACTACGAGCAGTACTTC. Amino acid sequence: CASSPIGQYYEQYF.

This chain links TRBV28 with TRBJ1-1; TRBD1 matches 9 bases. The germline gives CDR1 MDHEN, CDR2 SYDVKM. This CDR3 spans 16 amino acids. The junction had 14 bases not matched to a gene; V was cut back by 6 bases and J by 6 bases. DNA of the CDR3: TGTGCCAGCAGGAGACCGACAGGGGGGAAGAGGGCTGAAGCTTTCTTT. Amino acids: CASRRPTGGKRAEAFF. Full variable domain (remainder filled in from reference TRBV28 and TRBJ1-1): DVKVTQSSRYLVKRTGEKVFLECVQDMDHENMFWYRQDPGLGLRLIYFSYDVKMKEKGDIPEGYSVSREKKERFSLILESASTNQTSMYLCASRRPTGGKRAEAFFGQGTRLTVV.

This chain links TRBV7-2 with TRBJ2-3, with 8 positions matching TRBD2. CDR1 is SGHTA and CDR2 is FQGNSA in the germline V gene. The junction had 13 bases not matched to a gene; V was cut back by 5 bases and J by 0 bases. This CDR3 has 18 residues. The CDR3 protein is CASSPLPFGGGSTDTQYF. CDR3 sequence (DNA): TGTGCCAGCAGCCCTCTTCCCTTCGGGGGGGGAAGCACAGATACGCAGTATTTT.

The V call is TRBV5-1, the J call TRBJ2-5, with TRBD1 as a possible D gene (6 bases). The CDR3 totals 13 residues. V was cut by 2 bases and J by 5 bases, with 10 bases left in between. Per germline, CDR1 SGHRS and CDR2 YFSETQ. CDR3 sequence (DNA): TGCGCCAGCAGCTTATCAGGGGACGAGACCCAGTACTTC. Residues: CASSLSGDETQYF. Full variable domain (remainder filled in from reference TRBV5-1 and TRBJ2-5): KAGVTQTPRYLIKTRGQQVTLSCSPISGHRSVSWYQQTPGQGLQFLFEYFSETQRNKGNFPGRFSGRQFSNSRSEMNVSTLELGDSALYLCASSLSGDETQYFGPGTRLLVL.

V usage is TRBV30 and J usage is TRBJ2-1; D perhaps matches TRBD2 (7 bases). V was pared by 3 bases and J by 6 bases, with 18 bases between. Germline V CDR1 and CDR2: GTSNPN, SVGIG (reference sequence). This CDR3 spans 15 amino acids. CDR3 coding DNA: TGTGCCTGGAGAGGGGGGGTCGGCCGGAGCAATGAGCAGTTCTTC. Translating it yields CAWRGGVGRSNEQFF.

The V gene is TRBV7-8, the J gene TRBJ1-2, with no clear D. The CDR3 covers 15 residues. V was shortened by 3 bases and J by 8 bases, with 19 bases between the two germline ends. CDR1 is SGHVS, CDR2 FQNEAQ, per germline. The CDR3 spells CASSLEDYPDWGYTF. CDR3 DNA sequence: TGTGCCAGCAGCTTGGAAGACTATCCTGACTGGGGCTACACCTTC.

The rearrangement joins TRBV11-1 to TRBJ2-5, with D possibly matching TRBD1 (5 bases). V was clipped by 1 base and J by 4 bases, with 10 bases between them. The CDR3 covers 14 residues. Germline V gene data show CDR1 as SGHAT and CDR2 as FQDESV (reference sequence). The CDR3 reads CASSLDSTGETQYF. DNA of the CDR3: TGTGCCAGCAGCTTAGACAGCACAGGAGAGACCCAGTACTTC.